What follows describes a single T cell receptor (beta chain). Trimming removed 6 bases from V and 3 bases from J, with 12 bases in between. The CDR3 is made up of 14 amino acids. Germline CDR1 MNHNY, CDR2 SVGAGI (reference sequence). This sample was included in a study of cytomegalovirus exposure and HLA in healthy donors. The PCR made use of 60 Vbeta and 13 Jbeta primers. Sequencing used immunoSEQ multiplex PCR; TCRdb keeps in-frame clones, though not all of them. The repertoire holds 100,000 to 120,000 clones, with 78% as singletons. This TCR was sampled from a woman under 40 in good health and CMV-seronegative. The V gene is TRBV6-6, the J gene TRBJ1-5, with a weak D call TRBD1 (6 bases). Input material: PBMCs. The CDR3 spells CASSTGSLNQPQHF. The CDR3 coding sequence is TGTGCCAGCAGCACAGGGTCTCTCAATCAGCCCCAGCATTTT.